This T cell receptor (beta chain) was identified in a study of HIV-infected children after antiretroviral therapy interruption. The wider study: Continuous-treatment samples came from weeks 0, 48 and 150.

There are 16 residues in the CDR3. Germline-derived CDR1 and CDR2 are SEHNR and FQNEAQ (reference sequence). Trimming took 5 bases from V and 2 from J; bases not matched to a gene: 9. The study's findings and limits: Naive CD4+ CDR3 sharing between time points fell after interruption began.

Treatment specified: PENTA 11 planned treatment interruption arm or continuous ART arm. A 3' RACE protocol on RNA, with unique molecular identifiers, produced the TCR library. TCRdb recomputed calls from the 3' RACE reads with MiXCR, one row per CDR3 protein. Of some 7,300 distinct CDR3 sequences in the sample, about 15% were seen once. This clonotype was recorded many times. Antigen: not known. This TCR derives from a pool of human donors with HIV. The V and J genes are TRBV7-9 and TRBJ2-7; 10 bases match TRBD1. Material: CD45RO+ CD8+ T cells from PBMCs, pooled from several time points, obtained from a donor given antiretroviral therapy, either interrupted or continuous. The subset was: memory CD8+ CD45RO+ CD45RA- T cells. CDR3 amino acids: CASSPPTGTGAYEQYF. CDR3 sequence (DNA): TGTGCCAGCAGCCCCCCAACCGGGACAGGGGCCTACGAGCAGTACTTC.